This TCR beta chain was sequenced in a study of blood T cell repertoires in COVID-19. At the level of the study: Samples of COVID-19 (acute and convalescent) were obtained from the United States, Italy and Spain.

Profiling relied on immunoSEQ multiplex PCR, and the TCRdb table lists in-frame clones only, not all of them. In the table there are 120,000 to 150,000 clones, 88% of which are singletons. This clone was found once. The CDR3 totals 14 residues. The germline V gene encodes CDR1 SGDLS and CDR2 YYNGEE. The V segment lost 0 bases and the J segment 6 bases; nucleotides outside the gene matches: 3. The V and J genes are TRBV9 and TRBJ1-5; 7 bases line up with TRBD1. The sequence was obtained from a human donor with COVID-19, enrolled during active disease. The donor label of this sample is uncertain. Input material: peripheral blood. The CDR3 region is CASSVDQGGQPQHF. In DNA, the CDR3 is TGTGCCAGCAGCGTAGACCAGGGGGGTCAGCCCCAGCATTTT.